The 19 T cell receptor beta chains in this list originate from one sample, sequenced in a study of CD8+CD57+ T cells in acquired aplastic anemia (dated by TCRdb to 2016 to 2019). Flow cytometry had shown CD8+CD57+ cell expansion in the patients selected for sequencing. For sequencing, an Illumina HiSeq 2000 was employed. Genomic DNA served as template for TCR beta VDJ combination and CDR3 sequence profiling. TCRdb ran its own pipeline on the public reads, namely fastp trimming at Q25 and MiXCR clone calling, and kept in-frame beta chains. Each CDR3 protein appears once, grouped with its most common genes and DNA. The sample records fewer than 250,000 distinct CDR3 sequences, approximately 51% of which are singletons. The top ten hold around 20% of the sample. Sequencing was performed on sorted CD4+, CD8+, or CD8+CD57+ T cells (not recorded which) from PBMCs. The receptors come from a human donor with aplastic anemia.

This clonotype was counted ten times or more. The CDR3 is CASSPWDRGNEQFF. The CDR3, as DNA: TGTGCCAGCAGCCCCTGGGATCGGGGCAATGAGCAGTTCTTC. This chain uses TRBV5-4 with TRBJ2-1, with D perhaps TRBD2 (5 bases). This CDR3 has 14 amino acids. Germline CDR1 and CDR2: SGHNT and YYREEE (reference sequence). Trimming cost V 4 bases and J 6 bases, with 14 bases left between them.

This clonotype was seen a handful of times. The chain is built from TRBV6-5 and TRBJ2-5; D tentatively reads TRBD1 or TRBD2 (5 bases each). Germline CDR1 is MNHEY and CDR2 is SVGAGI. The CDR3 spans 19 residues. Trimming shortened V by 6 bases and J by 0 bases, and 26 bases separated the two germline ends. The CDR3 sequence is CASRDLTRTGTLYQETQYF. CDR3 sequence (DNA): TGTGCCAGCAGGGACCTAACAAGAACCGGGACCCTGTACCAAGAGACCCAGTACTTC.

Here the CDR3 reads CASGGRVVDEQYF. For the CDR3, the DNA is TGTGCCAGCGGGGGTCGGGTAGTAGACGAGCAGTACTTC. V and J are TRBV6-5 and TRBJ2-7; TRBD1 or TRBD2 may be the D gene (5 bases each). V was clipped by 8 bases and J by 5 bases, with 16 bases between them. Germline V gene lookup returns CDR1 MNHEY and CDR2 SVGAGI. CDR3 length equals 13 residues.

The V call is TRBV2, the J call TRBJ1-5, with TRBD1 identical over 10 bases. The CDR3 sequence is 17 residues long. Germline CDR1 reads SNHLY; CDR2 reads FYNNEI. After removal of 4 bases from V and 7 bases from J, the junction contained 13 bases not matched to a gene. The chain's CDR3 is CASSVGTGARGIQPQHF. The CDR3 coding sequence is TGTGCCAGCAGTGTAGGGACAGGGGCCAGGGGGATACAGCCCCAGCATTTT. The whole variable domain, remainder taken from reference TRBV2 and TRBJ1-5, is EPEVTQTPSHQVTQMGQEVILRCVPISNHLYFYWYRQILGQKVEFLVSFYNNEISEKSEIFDDQFSVERPDGSNFTLKIRSTKLEDSAMYFCASSVGTGARGIQPQHFGDGTRLSIL.

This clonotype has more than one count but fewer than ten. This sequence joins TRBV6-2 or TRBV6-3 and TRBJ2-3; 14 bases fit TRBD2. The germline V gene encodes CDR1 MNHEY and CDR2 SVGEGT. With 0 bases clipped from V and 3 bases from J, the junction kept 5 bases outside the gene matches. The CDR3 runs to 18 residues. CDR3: CASSYSGLAGVGTDTQYF. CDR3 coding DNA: TGTGCCAGCAGTTACTCGGGACTAGCGGGGGTAGGGACAGATACGCAGTATTTT.

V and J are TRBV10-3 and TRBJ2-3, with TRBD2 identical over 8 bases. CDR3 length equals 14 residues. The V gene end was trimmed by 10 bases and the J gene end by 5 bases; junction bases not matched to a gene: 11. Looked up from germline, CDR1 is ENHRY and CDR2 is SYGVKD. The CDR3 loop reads CATKPGLDKDTQYF. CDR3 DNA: TGTGCCACCAAGCCGGGACTAGATAAAGATACGCAGTATTTT.

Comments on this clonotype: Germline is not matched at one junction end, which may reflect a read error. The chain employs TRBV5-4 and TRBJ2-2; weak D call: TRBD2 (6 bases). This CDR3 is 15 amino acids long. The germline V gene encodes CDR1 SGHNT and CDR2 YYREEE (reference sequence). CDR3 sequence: CAGSRGTPSTGELFF. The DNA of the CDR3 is TGTGCCGGCAGCCGAGGGACTCCTAGCACCGGGGAGCTGTTTTTT.

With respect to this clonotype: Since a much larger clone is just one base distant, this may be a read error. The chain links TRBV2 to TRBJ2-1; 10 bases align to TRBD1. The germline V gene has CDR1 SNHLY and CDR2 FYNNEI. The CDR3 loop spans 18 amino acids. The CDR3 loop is CASSFEGARGQGRDEQFF. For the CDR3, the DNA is TGCGCCAGCAGCTTCGAAGGGGCGAGGGGACAGGGGCGTGATGAGCAGTTCTTC. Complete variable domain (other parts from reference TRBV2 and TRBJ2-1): EPEVTQTPSHQVTQMGQEVILRCVPISNHLYFYWYRQILGQKVEFLVSFYNNEISEKSEIFDDQFSVERPDGSNFTLKIRSTKLEDSAMYFCASSFEGARGQGRDEQFFGPGTRLTVL.

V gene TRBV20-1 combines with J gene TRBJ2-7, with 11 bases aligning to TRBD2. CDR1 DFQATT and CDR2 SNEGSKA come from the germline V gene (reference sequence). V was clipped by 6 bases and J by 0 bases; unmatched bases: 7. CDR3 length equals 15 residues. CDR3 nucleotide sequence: TGCAGTGCAACTAGCGGGGGTCCTAGCTCCTACGAGCAGTACTTC. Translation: CSATSGGPSSYEQYF.

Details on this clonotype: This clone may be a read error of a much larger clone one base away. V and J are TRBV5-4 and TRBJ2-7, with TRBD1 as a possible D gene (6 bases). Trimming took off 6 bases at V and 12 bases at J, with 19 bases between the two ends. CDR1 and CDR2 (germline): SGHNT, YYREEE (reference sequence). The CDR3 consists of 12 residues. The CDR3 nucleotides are TGTGCCAGCACCGGCCCAGGGGCCCCAGGGTACTTC. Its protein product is CASTGPGAPGYF.

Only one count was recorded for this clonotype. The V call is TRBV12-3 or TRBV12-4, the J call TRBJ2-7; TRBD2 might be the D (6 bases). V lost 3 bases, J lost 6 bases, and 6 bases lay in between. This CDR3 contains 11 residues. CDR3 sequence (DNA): TGTGCCAGCAGTTTCGGGGGCGAGCAGTACTTC. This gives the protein CASSFGGEQYF.

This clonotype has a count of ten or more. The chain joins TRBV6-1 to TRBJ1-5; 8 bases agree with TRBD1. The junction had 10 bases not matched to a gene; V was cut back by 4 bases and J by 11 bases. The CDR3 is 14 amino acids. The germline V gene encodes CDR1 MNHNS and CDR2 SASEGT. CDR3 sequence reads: CASSARQGRLSQHF. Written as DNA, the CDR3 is TGTGCCAGCAGTGCCCGACAGGGGCGTTTGTCCCAGCATTTT.

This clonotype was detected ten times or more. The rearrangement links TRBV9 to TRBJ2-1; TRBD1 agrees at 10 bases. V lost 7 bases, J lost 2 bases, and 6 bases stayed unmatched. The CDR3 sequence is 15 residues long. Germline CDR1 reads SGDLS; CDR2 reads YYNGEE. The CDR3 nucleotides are TGTGCCAGCGGAACGACAGGGGGCGCCTACAATGAGCAGTTCTTC. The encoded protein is CASGTTGGAYNEQFF.

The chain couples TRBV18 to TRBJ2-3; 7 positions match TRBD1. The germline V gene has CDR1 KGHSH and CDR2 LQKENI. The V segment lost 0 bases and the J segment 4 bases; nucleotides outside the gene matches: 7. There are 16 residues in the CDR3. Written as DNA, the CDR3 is TGTGCCAGCTCACCACCGGACAGGCCCAAGTCAGATACGCAGTATTTT. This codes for CASSPPDRPKSDTQYF.

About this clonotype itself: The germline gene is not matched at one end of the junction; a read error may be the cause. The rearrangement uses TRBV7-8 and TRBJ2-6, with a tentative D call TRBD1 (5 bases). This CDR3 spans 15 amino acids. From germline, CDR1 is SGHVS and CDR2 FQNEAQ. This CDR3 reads CASSSGPSGANVLAF. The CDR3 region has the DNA TGTGCCAGCAGCTCAGGACCTTCTGGGGCCAACGTCCTGGCCTTC.

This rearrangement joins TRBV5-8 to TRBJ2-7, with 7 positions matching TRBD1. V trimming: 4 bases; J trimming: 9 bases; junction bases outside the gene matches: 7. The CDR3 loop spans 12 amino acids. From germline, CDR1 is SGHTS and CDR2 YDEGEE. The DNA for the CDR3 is TGTGCCAGCAGCGTTACAGGGGTAGGGCAGTACTTC. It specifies CASSVTGVGQYF.

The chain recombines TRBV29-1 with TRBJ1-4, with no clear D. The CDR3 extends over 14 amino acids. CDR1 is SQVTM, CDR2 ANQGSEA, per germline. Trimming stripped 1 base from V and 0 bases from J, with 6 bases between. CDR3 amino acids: CSVEVPPTNEKLFF. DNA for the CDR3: TGCAGCGTTGAAGTACCCCCAACTAATGAAAAACTGTTTTTT.

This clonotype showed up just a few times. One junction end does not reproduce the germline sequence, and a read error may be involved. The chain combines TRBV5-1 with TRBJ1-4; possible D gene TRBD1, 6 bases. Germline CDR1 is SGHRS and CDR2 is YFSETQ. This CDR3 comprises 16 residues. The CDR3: CASSLGQDATNEELFF. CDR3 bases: TGCGCCAGCAGCTTGGGACAGGATGCAACTAATGAAGAACTGTTTTTT.

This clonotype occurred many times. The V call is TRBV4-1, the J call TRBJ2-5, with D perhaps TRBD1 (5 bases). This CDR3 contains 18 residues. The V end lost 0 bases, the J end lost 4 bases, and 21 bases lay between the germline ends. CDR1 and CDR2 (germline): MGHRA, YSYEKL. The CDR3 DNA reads TGCGCCAGCAGCCAAGATGAGACGGGTTCAGGGATTAGAGAGACCCAGTACTTC. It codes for CASSQDETGSGIRETQYF.